Listed below are T cell receptor beta chains from one sample, sequenced in a study of CD8 T cells in ankylosing spondylitis. TCRdb itself ran the 5' RACE reads through MiXCR, one entry per CDR3 protein. Altogether under 200,000 distinct CDR3 sequences are present, over 10% being singletons, with the ten largest covering approximately 10%. Sample: blood, either unsorted or a sorted T cell fraction (not recorded which). These receptor sequences come from a female donor with ankylosing spondylitis or in good health (not recorded which). Both conserved end residues are part of each CDR3. Each record gives: V gene, CDR3 protein.

TRBV5-6 CASSAKPGQYYEQYF
TRBV7-2 CASSLEGRIADTQYF
TRBV20-1 CSAREAGKNTEAFF
TRBV3-1 CASSPWAASGSNEQFF
TRBV6-2/TRBV6-3 CASSYPVTAYNEQFF
TRBV19 CASTRSGQGFIYEQYF
TRBV6-1 CASSSPGSRAHYNEQFF
TRBV3-1 CASSQAPGPAFF
TRBV12-3/TRBV12-4 CASSLLAGGGELFF
TRBV7-2 CASSQTYSAYNEQFF
TRBV5-6 CASSQGVTNPRSYGYTF
TRBV28 CAATGGLAGDNEQFF
TRBV20-1 CSARDPRTGENTEAFF
TRBV12-3/TRBV12-4 CASRGHLNTEAFF
TRBV20-1 CSAIKHGYTF
TRBV20-1 CSARYGARNEQFF